A selection of T cell receptor beta chains follows, all from one sample in a study of lymphopenia after photon versus proton radiotherapy. Data came from immunoSEQ multiplex PCR; TCRdb stores just in-frame clones and leaves some out. The sample contains around 150,000 clones, about 88% of which appear only once. The material sequenced was peripheral blood, taken from a patient treated with photon-based radiotherapy. Every receptor here comes from a man aged 50 to 59 with gastric cancer. Each CDR3 is given with its conserved first and last residue. D genes are given only for firm matches. Rows give clone size only sometimes, using once, few, many, or a class for an expanded clone.

>-|TRBV7-9|-|TRBJ2-7|14
CASSLSSSSYEQYF
TGTGCCAGCAGCTTAAGTTCGAGCTCCTACGAGCAGTACTTC
>TRBD1|TRBV12-5|-|TRBJ1-1|14
CASGSTGMNTEAFF
TGTGCTAGTGGTTCGACAGGGATGAACACTGAAGCTTTCTTT
>TRBD1|TRBV29-1|few|TRBJ1-2|12
CSVETSGGGYTF
TGCAGCGTTGAAACTTCAGGGGGTGGCTACACCTTC
>-|TRBV28|-|TRBJ2-7|16
CASSSTLRMSSYEQYF
TGTGCCAGCAGTTCCACTCTTAGAATGAGCTCCTACGAGCAGTACTTC
>-|TRBV28|-|TRBJ1-5|12
CASSESNQPQHF
TGTGCCAGCAGTGAAAGCAATCAGCCCCAGCATTTT
>-|TRBV4-1|-|TRBJ2-7|17
CASSQLDMGFASYEQYF
TGCGCCAGCAGCCAACTGGATATGGGCTTTGCCTCCTACGAGCAGTACTTC
>TRBD1|TRBV29-1|-|TRBJ2-2|13
CSVADRDTGELFF
TGCAGCGTTGCCGACAGGGACACCGGGGAGCTGTTTTTT
>-|TRBV4-2|-|TRBJ1-1|16
CASSQDFRAWNTEAFF
TGTGCCAGCAGCCAAGATTTCAGGGCTTGGAACACTGAAGCTTTCTTT
>TRBD1|TRBV7-9|-|TRBJ1-1|14
CASSRQGINTEAFF
TGTGCCAGCAGCCGACAGGGGATCAACACTGAAGCTTTCTTT
>-|TRBV4-3|-|TRBJ2-4|14
CASSQDYRVNIQYF
TGCGCCAGCAGCCAAGATTATCGGGTAAACATTCAGTACTTC
>TRBD1|TRBV12-5|-|TRBJ2-7|16
CASGLRNRTGVYEQYF
TGTGCTAGTGGTTTGCGGAATCGGACAGGCGTCTACGAGCAGTACTTC
>-|TRBV29-1|-|TRBJ1-1|13
CSAAGAENTEAFF
TGCAGCGCTGCAGGGGCGGAAAACACTGAAGCTTTCTTT
>-|TRBV10-3|-|TRBJ1-1|13
CAISAGIGVEAFF
TGTGCCATCAGTGCGGGAATAGGGGTTGAAGCTTTCTTT
>-|TRBV15|few|TRBJ2-7|14
CATSPKGGGHEQYF
TGTGCCACCAGCCCCAAGGGGGGAGGCCACGAGCAGTACTTC
>-|TRBV28|-|TRBJ1-5|13
CASSYGVDQPQHF
TGTGCCAGCAGTTATGGAGTTGATCAGCCCCAGCATTTT
>TRBD1|TRBV19|few|TRBJ2-7|15
CASSGGQGTPYEQYF
TGTGCCAGTAGTGGGGGACAGGGGACCCCCTACGAGCAGTACTTC
>TRBD2|TRBV29-1|-|TRBJ2-5|15
CSVEPVSGSRETQYF
TGCAGCGTTGAACCGGTTAGCGGGAGCCGGGAGACCCAGTACTTC
>TRBD1|TRBV6-5|-|TRBJ2-2|16
CASSYSNRGHTGELFF
TGTGCCAGCAGTTACTCGAACAGGGGGCATACCGGGGAGCTGTTTTTT
>-|TRBV4-1|-|TRBJ2-4|16
CASSQDTRGAKNIQYF
TGCGCCAGCAGCCAAGATACTCGAGGGGCCAAAAACATTCAGTACTTC
>-|TRBV5-1|-|TRBJ2-2|15
CASSLVRGDTGELFF
TGCGCCAGCAGCTTGGTCCGGGGAGACACCGGGGAGCTGTTTTTT
>-|TRBV6-1|-|TRBJ1-5|14
CASSEVSSVQPQHF
TGTGCCAGCAGTGAAGTAAGTTCAGTGCAGCCCCAGCATTTT
>-|TRBV2|-|TRBJ2-1|14
CASTSGTGYNEQFF
TGTGCCAGCACTTCCGGGACGGGCTACAATGAGCAGTTCTTC
>TRBD1|TRBV4-1|-|TRBJ1-4|17
CASSQANRGLTNEKLFF
TGCGCCAGCAGCCAAGCGAACAGGGGTTTAACTAATGAAAAACTGTTTTTT
>-|TRBV29-1|once|TRBJ1-3|13
CSGQPDTGNTIYF
TGCAGCGGACAGCCGGACACTGGAAACACCATATATTTT
>TRBD2|TRBV5-3|-|TRBJ2-2|15
CARSLVRESTGELFF
TGTGCCAGAAGCTTGGTGCGGGAGAGTACCGGGGAGCTGTTTTTT
>-|TRBV19|-|TRBJ1-1|12
CASSRTTLGAFF
TGTGCCAGTAGCCGGACCACACTGGGAGCTTTCTTT
>TRBD1|TRBV4-3|-|TRBJ1-2|15
CASSQETGQDYGYTF
TGCGCCAGCAGCCAAGAAACGGGACAGGATTATGGCTACACCTTC
>TRBD2|TRBV7-9|-|TRBJ2-5|16
CASSSTSIAGQETQYF
TGTGCCAGCAGCTCGACGAGCATAGCGGGACAAGAGACCCAGTACTTC
>-|TRBV7-9|-|TRBJ2-7|12
CASSLTAYEQYF
TGTGCCAGCAGCTTGACTGCCTACGAGCAGTACTTC
>TRBD2|TRBV5-1|-|TRBJ2-1|14
CASRRREPGNEQFF
TGCGCCAGCAGGCGGCGGGAGCCGGGCAATGAGCAGTTCTTC
>-|TRBV11-2|-|TRBJ1-5|13
CASSFFPNQPQHF
TGTGCCAGCAGCTTTTTCCCTAATCAGCCCCAGCATTTT
>-|TRBV6-6|-|TRBJ1-5|12
CASRSGSQPQHF
TGTGCCAGCAGATCAGGGAGTCAGCCCCAGCATTTT
>-|TRBV7-8|-|TRBJ1-2|18
CASSLALYGQGTGYGYTF
TGTGCCAGCAGCTTAGCGCTATACGGGCAGGGGACCGGCTATGGCTACACCTTC
>-|TRBV7-2|-|TRBJ2-7|14
CASSSWGRVYEQYF
TGTGCCAGCAGCTCCTGGGGGCGGGTTTACGAGCAGTACTTC
>-|TRBV6-1|-|TRBJ2-1|13
CASTPRTYNEQFF
TGTGCCAGCACCCCGAGGACCTACAATGAGCAGTTCTTC
>-|TRBV7-2|-|TRBJ2-4|12
CASSLGWGIQYF
TGTGCCAGCAGCTTAGGGTGGGGCATTCAGTACTTC
>-|TRBV19|few|TRBJ2-2|15
CASTRGTANTGELFF
TGTGCCAGTACTAGGGGGACCGCGAACACCGGGGAGCTGTTTTTT
>TRBD2|TRBV5-1|-|TRBJ2-2|19
CASSLETSGRAPGTGELFF
TGCGCCAGCAGCCTAGAGACTAGCGGGAGGGCACCAGGGACCGGGGAGCTGTTTTTT
>TRBD1|TRBV7-9|-|TRBJ1-4|14
CASSRDRVDEKLFF
TGTGCCAGCAGTCGGGACAGGGTGGATGAAAAACTGTTTTTT
>TRBD2|TRBV30|-|TRBJ2-1|15
CAWSVRAGGYNEQFF
TGTGCCTGGAGTGTACGAGCGGGAGGCTACAATGAGCAGTTCTTC
>-|TRBV7-9|-|TRBJ2-5|14
CASSLVEAGETQYF
TGTGCCAGCAGCTTGGTAGAAGCAGGGGAGACCCAGTACTTC
>-|TRBV2|-|TRBJ1-1|13
CASLFAGDTEAFF
TGTGCCAGCCTCTTCGCGGGGGATACTGAAGCTTTCTTT
>-|TRBV12-5|-|TRBJ1-1|15
CASGLVSGDVTEAFF
TGTGCTAGTGGTTTGGTGTCAGGGGATGTCACTGAAGCTTTCTTT
>-|TRBV7-9|-|TRBJ1-2|11
CASTVGHGYTF
TGTGCCAGCACCGTAGGCCACGGCTACACCTTC
>TRBD1|TRBV11-3|-|TRBJ1-1|13
CASSLRGRAEAFF
TGTGCCAGCAGCCTCAGGGGGCGGGCTGAAGCTTTCTTT
>TRBD1|TRBV18|-|TRBJ1-2|13
CASSSGQEDGYTF
TGTGCCAGCTCGTCGGGACAGGAGGACGGCTACACCTTC
>-|TRBV7-6|-|TRBJ2-1|16
CASSLTRDGAYNEQFF
TGTGCCAGCAGCCTCACGCGGGACGGGGCCTACAATGAGCAGTTCTTC
>-|TRBV6-4|-|TRBJ2-3|14
CASSEGREVDTQYF
TGTGCCAGCAGTGAAGGACGAGAGGTTGATACGCAGTATTTT